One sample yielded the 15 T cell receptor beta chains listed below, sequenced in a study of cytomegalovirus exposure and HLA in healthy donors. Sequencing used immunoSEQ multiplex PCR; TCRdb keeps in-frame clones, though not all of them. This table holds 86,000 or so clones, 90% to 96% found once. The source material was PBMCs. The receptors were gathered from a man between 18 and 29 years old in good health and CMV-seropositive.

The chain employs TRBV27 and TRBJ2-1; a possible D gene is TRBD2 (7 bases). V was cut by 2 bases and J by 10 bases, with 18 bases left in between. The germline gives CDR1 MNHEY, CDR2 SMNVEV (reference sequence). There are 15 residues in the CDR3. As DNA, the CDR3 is TGTGCCAGCAGTTTAAACGGCGGGACGGGGGGCGAGCAGTTCTTC. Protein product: CASSLNGGTGGEQFF.

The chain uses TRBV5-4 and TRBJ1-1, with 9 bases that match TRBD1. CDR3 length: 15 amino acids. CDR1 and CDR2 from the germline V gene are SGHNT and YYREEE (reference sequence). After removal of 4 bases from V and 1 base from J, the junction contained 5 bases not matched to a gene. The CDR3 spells CASSGRDRENTEAFF. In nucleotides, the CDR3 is TGTGCCAGCAGCGGGAGGGACAGGGAGAACACTGAAGCTTTCTTT.

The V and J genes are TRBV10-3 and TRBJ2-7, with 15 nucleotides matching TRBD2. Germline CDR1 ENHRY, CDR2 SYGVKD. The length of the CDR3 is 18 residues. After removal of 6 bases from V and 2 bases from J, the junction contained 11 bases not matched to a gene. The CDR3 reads CAISSGGTSGRLTYEQYF. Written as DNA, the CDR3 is TGTGCCATCAGCTCGGGGGGGACTAGCGGGAGGTTAACCTACGAGCAGTACTTC.

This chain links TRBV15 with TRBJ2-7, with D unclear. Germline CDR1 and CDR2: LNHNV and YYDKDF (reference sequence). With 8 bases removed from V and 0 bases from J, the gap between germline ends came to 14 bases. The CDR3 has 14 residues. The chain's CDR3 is CATSVRRSSYEQYF. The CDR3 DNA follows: TGTGCCACCTCGGTAAGAAGGAGCTCCTACGAGCAGTACTTC.

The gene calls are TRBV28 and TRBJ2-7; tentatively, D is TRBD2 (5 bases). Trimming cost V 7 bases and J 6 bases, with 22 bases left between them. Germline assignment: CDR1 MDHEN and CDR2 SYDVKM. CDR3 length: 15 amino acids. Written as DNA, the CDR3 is TGTGCCAGCACCTCAGGCGTAGGAGGACCTCTCGAGCAGTACTTC. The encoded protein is CASTSGVGGPLEQYF. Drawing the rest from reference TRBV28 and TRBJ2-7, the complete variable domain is DVKVTQSSRYLVKRTGEKVFLECVQDMDHENMFWYRQDPGLGLRLIYFSYDVKMKEKGDIPEGYSVSREKKERFSLILESASTNQTSMYLCASTSGVGGPLEQYFGPGTRLTVT.

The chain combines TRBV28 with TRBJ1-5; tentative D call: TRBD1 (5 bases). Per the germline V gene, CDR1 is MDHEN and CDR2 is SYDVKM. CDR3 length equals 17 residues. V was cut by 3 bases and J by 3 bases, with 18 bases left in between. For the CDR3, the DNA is TGTGCCAGCAGTTTGGGTCGGGGGACGGTCCTCAATCAGCCCCAGCATTTT. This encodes CASSLGRGTVLNQPQHF.

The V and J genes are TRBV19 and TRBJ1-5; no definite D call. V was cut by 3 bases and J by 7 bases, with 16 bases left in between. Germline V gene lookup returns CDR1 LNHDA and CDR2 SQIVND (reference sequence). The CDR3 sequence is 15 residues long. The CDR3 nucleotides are TGTGCCAGTAGTATCGTGAGTTCCGTATTACAGCCCCAGCATTTT. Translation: CASSIVSSVLQPQHF.

CDR3 residues: CASNRPGKEAFF. Here the CDR3 DNA reads TGTGCCAGCAATAGGCCGGGGAAGGAAGCTTTCTTT. The chain joins TRBV13 to TRBJ1-1; no definite D call. Trimming pared 7 bases from V and 8 bases from J, leaving 14 bases between. This CDR3 is 12 amino acids long. The germline CDR1 and CDR2 sequences are PRHDT and FYEKMQ (reference sequence).

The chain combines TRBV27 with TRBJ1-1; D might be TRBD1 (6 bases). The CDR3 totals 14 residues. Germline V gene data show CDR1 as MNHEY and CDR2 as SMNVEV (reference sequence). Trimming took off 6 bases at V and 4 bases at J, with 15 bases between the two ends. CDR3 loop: CASSLQGGGTEAFF. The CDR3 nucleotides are TGTGCCAGCAGCCTACAGGGCGGAGGCACTGAAGCTTTCTTT.

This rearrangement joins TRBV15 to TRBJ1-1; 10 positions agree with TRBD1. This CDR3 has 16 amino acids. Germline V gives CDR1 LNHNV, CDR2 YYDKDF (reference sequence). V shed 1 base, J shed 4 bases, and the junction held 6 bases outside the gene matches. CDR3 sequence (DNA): TGTGCCACCAGCAGAGCTCGACAGGGGGCCGGCACTGAAGCTTTCTTT. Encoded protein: CATSRARQGAGTEAFF.

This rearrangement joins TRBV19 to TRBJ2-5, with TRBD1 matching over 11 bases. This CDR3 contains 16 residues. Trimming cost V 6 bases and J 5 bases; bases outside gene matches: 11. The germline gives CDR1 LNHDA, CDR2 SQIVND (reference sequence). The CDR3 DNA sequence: TGTGCCAGTAGGAAGTCGAGGACAGGGGGCTTGGAGACCCAGTACTTC. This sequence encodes CASRKSRTGGLETQYF.

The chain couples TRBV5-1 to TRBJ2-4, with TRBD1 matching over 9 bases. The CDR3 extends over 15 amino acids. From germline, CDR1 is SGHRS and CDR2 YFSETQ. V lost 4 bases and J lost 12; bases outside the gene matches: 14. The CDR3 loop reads CASSPRLRDRESQYF. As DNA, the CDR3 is TGCGCCAGCAGCCCCCGCCTACGGGACAGGGAGAGTCAGTACTTC.

The CDR3 sequence is CASSQGRGSYNEQFF. For the CDR3, the DNA is TGCGCCAGCAGCCAAGGACGAGGGTCCTACAATGAGCAGTTCTTC. V gene TRBV4-1 combines with J gene TRBJ2-1; tentatively, D is TRBD2 (5 bases). V was pared by 1 base and J by 1 base, with 8 bases between. The CDR3 has 15 amino acids. Germline V gives CDR1 MGHRA, CDR2 YSYEKL.

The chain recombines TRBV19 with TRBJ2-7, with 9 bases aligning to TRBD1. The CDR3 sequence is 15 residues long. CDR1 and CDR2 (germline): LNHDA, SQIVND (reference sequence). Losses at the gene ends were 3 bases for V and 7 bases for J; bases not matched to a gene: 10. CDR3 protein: CASSIWGQGIGEQYF. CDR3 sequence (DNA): TGTGCCAGTAGTATCTGGGGACAGGGTATTGGGGAGCAGTACTTC.

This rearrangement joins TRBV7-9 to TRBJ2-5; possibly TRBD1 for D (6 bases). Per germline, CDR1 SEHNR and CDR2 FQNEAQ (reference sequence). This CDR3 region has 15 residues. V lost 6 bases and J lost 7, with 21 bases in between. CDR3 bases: TGTGCCAGCAGTATCGGACAGAGCCGAGGAGGGACCCAGTACTTC. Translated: CASSIGQSRGGTQYF. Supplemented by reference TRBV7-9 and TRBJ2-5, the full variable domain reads DTGVSQNPRHKITKRGQNVTFRCDPISEHNRLYWYRQTLGQGPEFLTYFQNEAQLEKSRLLSDRFSAERPKGSFSTLEIQRTEQGDSAMYLCASSIGQSRGGTQYFGPGTRLLVL.